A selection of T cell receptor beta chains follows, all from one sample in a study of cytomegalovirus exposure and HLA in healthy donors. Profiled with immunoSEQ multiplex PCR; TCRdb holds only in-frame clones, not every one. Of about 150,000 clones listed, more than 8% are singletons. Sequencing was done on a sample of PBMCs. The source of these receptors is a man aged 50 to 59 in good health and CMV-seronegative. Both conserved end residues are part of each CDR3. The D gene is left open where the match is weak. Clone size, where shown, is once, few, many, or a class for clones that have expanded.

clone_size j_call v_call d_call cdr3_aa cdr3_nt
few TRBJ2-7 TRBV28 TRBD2 CAHTGGGWEQYF TGTGCCCATACCGGGGGGGGCTGGGAGCAGTACTTC
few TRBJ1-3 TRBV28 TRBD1 CASTATGTLYSGNTIYF TGTGCCAGCACCGCGACAGGGACTCTTTACTCTGGAAACACCATATATTTT
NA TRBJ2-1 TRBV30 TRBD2 CAWSRGLAGLSFDEQFF TGTGCCTGGAGTAGAGGACTAGCGGGTCTTTCGTTCGATGAGCAGTTCTTC
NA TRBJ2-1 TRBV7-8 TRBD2 CASRFIPGLVGNEQFF TGTGCCAGCAGGTTTATACCGGGACTAGTTGGCAATGAGCAGTTCTTC
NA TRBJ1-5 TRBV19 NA CASWSRDLGQPQHF TGTGCCAGTTGGAGCAGGGATTTGGGTCAGCCCCAGCATTTT
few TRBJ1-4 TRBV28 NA CASSLPGDYEKLFF TGTGCCAGCAGTTTGCCAGGGGATTATGAAAAACTGTTTTTT
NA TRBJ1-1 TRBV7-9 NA CASSLSRTSTEAFF TGTGCCAGCAGCTTAAGCCGTACGTCTACTGAAGCTTTCTTT
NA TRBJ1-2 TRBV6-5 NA CASSSVSGGYTF TGTGCCAGCAGTTCCGTCTCGGGAGGCTACACCTTC
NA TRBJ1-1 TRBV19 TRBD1 CASSVNRGRMNTEAFF TGTGCCAGTAGTGTCAACAGGGGGCGAATGAACACTGAAGCTTTCTTT
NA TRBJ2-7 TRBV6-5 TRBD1 CASSSYRGTGDDEQYF TGTGCCAGCAGTTCATATCGCGGGACAGGGGACGACGAGCAGTACTTC
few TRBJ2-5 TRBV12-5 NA CASGHSRTILETQYF TGTGCTAGTGGCCATTCCCGGACTATTCTAGAGACCCAGTACTTC
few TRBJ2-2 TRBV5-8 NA CASSLGRGTGELFF TGTGCCAGCAGCTTGGGCCGGGGCACCGGGGAGCTGTTTTTT
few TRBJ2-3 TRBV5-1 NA CASSFSYSGDTQYF TGCGCCAGCAGCTTTTCCTATAGTGGAGATACGCAGTATTTT
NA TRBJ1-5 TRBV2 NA CASSEGAGSGQPQHF TGTGCCAGCAGTGAAGGTGCGGGGAGCGGTCAGCCCCAGCATTTT
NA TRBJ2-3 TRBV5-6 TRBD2 CASSPWTSSGADTQYF TGTGCCAGCAGCCCATGGACTAGCTCAGGCGCAGATACGCAGTATTTT
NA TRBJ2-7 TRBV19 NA CASSTRRTDSYEQYF TGTGCCAGTAGTACTCGAAGGACAGACTCCTACGAGCAGTACTTC
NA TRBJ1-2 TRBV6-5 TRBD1 CASSRGQRGYTF TGTGCCAGCAGCCGGGGACAGCGTGGCTACACCTTC
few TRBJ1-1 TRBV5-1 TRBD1 CASSGGQGWATEAFF TGCGCCAGCAGCGGCGGACAGGGATGGGCCACTGAAGCTTTCTTT
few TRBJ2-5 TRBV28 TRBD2 CASRPGTSGVQETQYF TGTGCCAGCAGACCTGGGACTAGCGGGGTCCAAGAGACCCAGTACTTC
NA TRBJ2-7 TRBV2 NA CASRRTQIPYEQYF TGTGCCAGCAGGCGTACACAGATACCCTACGAGCAGTACTTC
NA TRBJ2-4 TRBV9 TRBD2 CASSARLAKEGAKNIQYF TGTGCCAGCAGCGCGCGACTAGCGAAGGAGGGGGCCAAAAACATTCAGTACTTC
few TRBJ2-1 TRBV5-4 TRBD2 CASSFPAGVNEQFF TGTGCCAGCAGCTTTCCCGCGGGAGTGAATGAGCAGTTCTTC
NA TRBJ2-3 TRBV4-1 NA CASSPKSGSTDTQYF TGCGCCAGCAGCCCCAAAAGCGGGAGCACAGATACGCAGTATTTT
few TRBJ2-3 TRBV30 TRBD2 CAWSGGGGPSGRLDTQYF TGTGCCTGGAGTGGGGGCGGGGGACCTAGCGGGAGGCTTGATACGCAGTATTTT
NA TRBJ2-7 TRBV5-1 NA CASSPRTRGSEQYF TGCGCCAGCAGCCCCCGTACCAGAGGCTCCGAGCAGTACTTC
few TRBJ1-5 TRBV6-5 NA CASSWTASNQPQHF TGTGCCAGCAGTTGGACAGCTAGCAATCAGCCCCAGCATTTT
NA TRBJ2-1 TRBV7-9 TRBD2 CASSAQTSGVQGNEQFF TGTGCCAGCAGCGCCCAGACTAGCGGGGTCCAGGGGAATGAGCAGTTCTTC
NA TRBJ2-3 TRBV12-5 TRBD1 CASGLGTGATDTQYF TGTGCTAGTGGTTTAGGGACAGGAGCCACAGATACGCAGTATTTT
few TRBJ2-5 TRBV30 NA CAWRVLSAAQETQYF TGTGCCTGGAGGGTACTATCAGCGGCCCAAGAGACCCAGTACTTC
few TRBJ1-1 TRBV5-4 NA CASTKGAGRTEAFF TGTGCCAGCACCAAAGGTGCAGGGCGAACTGAAGCTTTCTTT
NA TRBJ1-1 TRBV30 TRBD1 CAWSVRDRGMNTEAFF TGTGCCTGGAGTGTACGTGACAGGGGGATGAACACTGAAGCTTTCTTT
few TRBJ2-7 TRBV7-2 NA CASSFDREDYEQYF TGTGCCAGCAGCTTCGATAGGGAGGATTACGAGCAGTACTTC
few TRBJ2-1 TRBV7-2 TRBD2 CASSPIAGHNNEQFF TGTGCCAGCAGCCCTATAGCGGGACACAACAATGAGCAGTTCTTC
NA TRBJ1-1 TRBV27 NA CASRSFSAEAFF TGTGCCAGCAGGTCTTTTAGTGCTGAAGCTTTCTTT
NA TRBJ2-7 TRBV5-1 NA CASSSTYSYEQYF TGCGCCAGCAGCTCAACATACTCCTACGAGCAGTACTTC
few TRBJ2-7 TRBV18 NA CASSPLSEGEQYF TGTGCCAGCTCACCCCTTAGCGAAGGCGAGCAGTACTTC
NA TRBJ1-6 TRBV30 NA CAWGRSSYNSPLHF TGTGCCTGGGGAAGGAGCTCCTATAATTCACCCCTCCACTTT
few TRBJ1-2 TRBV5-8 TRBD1 CASSRDRGVDGYTF TGTGCCAGCAGCCGGGACAGGGGAGTTGATGGCTACACCTTC
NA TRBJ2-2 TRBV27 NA CASSPRPSLASGELFF TGTGCCAGCAGCCCGAGGCCAAGTCTAGCGTCCGGGGAGCTGTTTTTT
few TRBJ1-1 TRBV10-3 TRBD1 CAITAGQGTEAFF TGTGCCATCACCGCGGGACAGGGCACTGAAGCTTTCTTT
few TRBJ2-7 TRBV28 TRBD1 CASSPRDSRRGPSYEQYF TGTGCCAGCAGTCCTAGGGACAGTAGAAGGGGTCCCTCCTACGAGCAGTACTTC
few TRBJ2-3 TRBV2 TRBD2 CASNGGGAADTQYF TGTGCCAGCAATGGCGGGGGGGCAGCAGATACGCAGTATTTT
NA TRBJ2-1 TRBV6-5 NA CASSYLTQGNEQFF TGTGCCAGCAGTTACTTGACCCAGGGCAATGAGCAGTTCTTC
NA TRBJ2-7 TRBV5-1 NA CASSRGEGYEQYF TGCGCCAGCAGCCGAGGTGAGGGCTACGAGCAGTACTTC
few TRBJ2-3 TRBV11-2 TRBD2 CASTQNAGGPDTQYF TGTGCCAGCACCCAAAATGCGGGGGGGCCAGATACGCAGTATTTT
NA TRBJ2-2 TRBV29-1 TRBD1 CSVYRGRNTGELFF TGCAGCGTTTACAGGGGGCGGAACACCGGGGAGCTGTTTTTT
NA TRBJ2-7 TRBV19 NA CASSTGVVHEQYF TGTGCCAGTAGTACCGGGGTAGTTCACGAGCAGTACTTC
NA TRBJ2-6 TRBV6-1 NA CASRGQSGANVLTF TGTGCCAGCAGGGGACAATCTGGGGCCAACGTCCTGACTTTC
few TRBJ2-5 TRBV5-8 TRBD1 CASSSTGGLETQYF TGTGCCAGCAGCTCGACAGGGGGCCTGGAGACCCAGTACTTC
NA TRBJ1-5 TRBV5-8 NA CASSLLNSNQPQHF TGTGCCAGCAGCTTGTTAAATAGCAATCAGCCCCAGCATTTT
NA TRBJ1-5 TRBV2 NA CASSAGHNQPQHF TGTGCCAGCAGTGCGGGACACAATCAGCCCCAGCATTTT